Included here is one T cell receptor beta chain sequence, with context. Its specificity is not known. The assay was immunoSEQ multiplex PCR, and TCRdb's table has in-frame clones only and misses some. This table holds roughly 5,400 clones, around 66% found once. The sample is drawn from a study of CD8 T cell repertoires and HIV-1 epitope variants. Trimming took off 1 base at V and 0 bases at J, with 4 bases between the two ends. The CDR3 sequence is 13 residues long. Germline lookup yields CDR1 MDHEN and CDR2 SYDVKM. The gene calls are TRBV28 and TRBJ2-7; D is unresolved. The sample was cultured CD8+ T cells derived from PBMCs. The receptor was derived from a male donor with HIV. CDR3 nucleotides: TGTGCCAGCAGTTTATACGGCTCCTACGAGCAGTACTTC. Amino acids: CASSLYGSYEQYF. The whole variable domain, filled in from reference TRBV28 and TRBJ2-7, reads DVKVTQSSRYLVKRTGEKVFLECVQDMDHENMFWYRQDPGLGLRLIYFSYDVKMKEKGDIPEGYSVSREKKERFSLILESASTNQTSMYLCASSLYGSYEQYFGPGTRLTVT.